The next 22 T cell receptor beta chains were all read from a single sample in a study of T cell changes during pregnancy in multiple sclerosis. The assay was immunoSEQ multiplex PCR, and TCRdb's table has in-frame clones only and misses some. Counted here are 40,000 to 50,000 clones, approximately 92% occurring once; the ten biggest clones make up roughly 4%. Here the sequenced sample was CD8+ T cells from peripheral blood mononuclear cells, taken after pregnancy. The source of these receptors is a female donor with multiple sclerosis, enrolled in a pregnancy study.

The gene calls are TRBV7-6 and TRBJ2-1, with 9 bases fitting TRBD2. The germline gives CDR1 SGHVS, CDR2 FNYEAQ. The CDR3 has 15 amino acids. V dropped 5 bases and J dropped 7; count of bases not matched to a gene: 9. The CDR3 here is CASSPQRGAGNEQFF. CDR3 in DNA: TGTGCCAGCAGCCCACAGCGGGGGGCGGGAAATGAGCAGTTCTTC. The whole variable domain, filled in from reference TRBV7-6 and TRBJ2-1, reads GAGVSQSPRYKVTKRGQDVALRCDPISGHVSLYWYRQALGQGPEFLTYFNYEAQQDKSGLPNDRFSAERPEGSISTLTIQRTEQRDSAMYRCASSPQRGAGNEQFFGPGTRLTVL.

This chain connects TRBV2 to TRBJ1-2; possible D gene TRBD1, 5 bases. This CDR3 contains 15 residues. The germline CDR1 and CDR2 sequences are SNHLY and FYNNEI. V was pared by 7 bases and J by 1 base, with 16 bases between. The CDR3 sequence is CASMGRQRDNYGYTF. CDR3 in DNA: TGTGCCAGCATGGGCAGACAGAGAGATAACTATGGCTACACCTTC.

This clone has just one count. The chain links TRBV2 to TRBJ1-1; D not certain. Trimming cost V 7 bases and J 0 bases, with 27 bases left between them. The CDR3 has 19 amino acids. CDR1 and CDR2 (germline): SNHLY, FYNNEI. CDR3 in DNA: TGTGCCAGCAAAAACAAGATACTAAACGAGCAATTGATGAACACTGAAGCTTTCTTT. Its translation: CASKNKILNEQLMNTEAFF.

CDR3 sequence (DNA): TGCGCCAGCAGCCAAGCTGGGGGGACCGTTTACAATGAGCAGTTCTTC. It specifies CASSQAGGTVYNEQFF. The chain couples TRBV4-3 to TRBJ2-1; D possibly corresponds to TRBD2 (6 bases). From germline, CDR1 is LGHNA and CDR2 YSLEER. The CDR3 runs 16 residues. The V end lost 1 base, the J end lost 4 bases, and 14 bases lay between the germline ends.

The rearrangement uses TRBV6-1 and TRBJ2-5; D is possibly TRBD1 (6 bases). Germline loops: CDR1 MNHNS, CDR2 SASEGT. CDR3 length: 14 amino acids. V lost 1 base to trimming and J lost 6 bases, with 12 bases between them. The CDR3, as DNA: TGTGCCAGCAGTGAAGATATCCAGGGGAAGACCCAGTACTTC. It specifies CASSEDIQGKTQYF.

The CDR3 loop is CASSSSRGSDEAFF. The CDR3 DNA follows: TGTGCCAGCAGCTCCAGCAGGGGCTCGGATGAAGCTTTCTTT. V and J are TRBV28 and TRBJ1-1, with D perhaps TRBD1 (6 bases). Germline V gene lookup returns CDR1 MDHEN and CDR2 SYDVKM. The V end was cut by 6 bases, the J end by 7 bases, with 18 bases between. This CDR3 comprises 14 residues.

CDR3: CASSRGPRTYNEQFF. The CDR3 DNA follows: TGTGCCAGTAGTCGTGGCCCTCGCACCTACAATGAGCAGTTCTTC. This sequence joins TRBV19 and TRBJ2-1; D is undetermined. V lost 5 bases and J 2 bases, leaving 13 bases between the germline ends. This CDR3 contains 15 residues. Germline V CDR1 and CDR2: LNHDA, SQIVND (reference sequence).

This chain uses TRBV7-9 with TRBJ2-3; D remains unclear. CDR1 is SEHNR, CDR2 FQNEAQ, per germline (reference sequence). Deletions cut 1 base from V and 2 bases from J, with 4 bases between. This CDR3 region has 13 residues. The CDR3 reads CASSLGATDTQYF. CDR3 nucleotide sequence: TGTGCCAGCAGCTTAGGAGCCACAGATACGCAGTATTTT.

V gene TRBV9 combines with J gene TRBJ2-1; 11 bases fit TRBD1. Looked up from germline, CDR1 is SGDLS and CDR2 is YYNGEE. Losses at the gene ends were 3 bases for V and 8 bases for J; bases not matched to a gene: 4. CDR3 length equals 14 residues. CDR3 residues: CASSAGQGAYEQFF. The DNA for the CDR3 is TGTGCCAGCAGCGCCGGACAGGGGGCATATGAGCAGTTCTTC.

The rearrangement uses TRBV7-2 and TRBJ2-2; 8 bases are a match to TRBD2. CDR1 is SGHTA, CDR2 FQGNSA, per germline. V was clipped by 5 bases and J by 4 bases; unmatched bases: 9. The CDR3 has 16 residues. CDR3 sequence reads: CASSPRGGSATGELFF. The CDR3 DNA reads as TGTGCCAGCAGCCCCCGCGGGGGGTCGGCCACCGGGGAGCTGTTTTTT.

The CDR3, as DNA: TGTGCCAGCAGCCCCTTGACAGAACCACAAACCCAAGAGACCCAGTACTTC. Its translation: CASSPLTEPQTQETQYF. This chain links TRBV7-9 with TRBJ2-5; possible D gene TRBD1, 5 bases. V was shortened by 5 bases and J by 1 base, with 20 bases between the two germline ends. CDR1 is SEHNR, CDR2 FQNEAQ, per germline (reference sequence). CDR3 length equals 17 residues.

The V and J genes are TRBV27 and TRBJ2-1, with TRBD2 as a possible D gene (6 bases). The CDR3 loop spans 13 amino acids. V dropped 5 bases and J dropped 8 bases, with 13 bases sitting between them. Per the germline V gene, CDR1 is MNHEY and CDR2 is SMNVEV (reference sequence). DNA for the CDR3: TGTGCCAGCAGTACCTACGGAGGGTATGAGCAGTTCTTC. It is translated as CASSTYGGYEQFF.

The chain combines TRBV7-3 with TRBJ2-6; TRBD2 might be the D (6 bases). This CDR3 region has 18 residues. The V end was cut by 5 bases, the J end by 0 bases, with 17 bases between. Germline loops: CDR1 SGHTA, CDR2 FQGTGA. The CDR3 region has the DNA TGTGCCAGCAGCCTTAGCTTGACCGGGGGCTCTGGGGCCAACGTCCTGACTTTC. It translates to CASSLSLTGGSGANVLTF.

The V and J genes are TRBV29-1 and TRBJ2-7; perhaps TRBD1 as D (7 bases). Germline V CDR1 and CDR2: SQVTM, ANQGSEA. This CDR3 is built from 15 residues. V lost 4 bases, J lost 3 bases, and 19 bases lay in between. The chain's CDR3 is CSVAGVGQGGYEQYF. CDR3 sequence (DNA): TGCAGCGTTGCGGGGGTCGGGCAGGGGGGCTACGAGCAGTACTTC.

The chain uses TRBV6-5 and TRBJ2-2, with a weak D call TRBD1 (5 bases). The CDR3 contains 16 residues. Germline-derived CDR1 and CDR2 are MNHEY and SVGAGI. V gave up 3 bases and J gave up 1 base, with 12 bases separating them. CDR3 bases: TGTGCCAGCAGTTATTACGACAGCGTGAACACCGGGGAGCTGTTTTTT. This codes for CASSYYDSVNTGELFF.

The chain recombines TRBV7-2 with TRBJ1-2; unclear D gene. The V gene lost 5 bases and the J gene lost 3 bases, with 13 bases spanning the gap. The CDR3 length is 14 residues. Germline assignment: CDR1 SGHTA and CDR2 FQGNSA. The chain's CDR3 is CASSASPEDYGYTF. CDR3 nucleotides: TGTGCCAGCAGCGCCAGTCCCGAGGACTATGGCTACACCTTC. Supplemented by reference TRBV7-2 and TRBJ1-2, the full variable domain reads GAGVSQSPSNKVTEKGKDVELRCDPISGHTALYWYRQSLGQGLEFLIYFQGNSAPDKSGLPSDRFSAERTGGSVSTLTIQRTQQEDSAVYLCASSASPEDYGYTFGSGTRLTVV.

The chain has TRBV7-7 and TRBJ1-4, with D possibly matching TRBD1 (6 bases). V lost 0 bases and J lost 7, with 21 bases in between. The CDR3 covers 18 residues. Germline assignment: CDR1 SSHAT and CDR2 FNYEAQ (reference sequence). The DNA of the CDR3 is TGTGCCAGCAGCTTAGCGGGGGGGGGCGCAGGACGTGGTGAAAAACTGTTTTTT. Its translation: CASSLAGGGAGRGEKLFF.

The chain carries TRBV25-1 and TRBJ1-5, with D unresolved. CDR1 is MGHDK, CDR2 SYGVNS, per germline. This CDR3 region has 14 residues. The V and J ends lost 2 bases and 7 bases respectively, with 12 bases between them. The CDR3 is CASSEGGEWQPQHF. CDR3 bases: TGTGCCAGCAGTGAAGGAGGTGAATGGCAGCCCCAGCATTTT.

This sequence joins TRBV27 and TRBJ2-5; a possible D gene is TRBD2 (5 bases). This CDR3 region has 16 residues. The germline V gene encodes CDR1 MNHEY and CDR2 SMNVEV (reference sequence). Trimming left V 0 bases short and J 0 bases short, with 11 bases between. The CDR3 region is CASSLSLGAYQETQYF. In nucleotides, the CDR3 is TGTGCCAGCAGTTTATCGTTGGGAGCGTACCAAGAGACCCAGTACTTC.

This clone was counted once. The chain joins TRBV14 to TRBJ1-1, with D possibly matching TRBD1 (5 bases). With 1 base removed from V and 1 base from J, the gap between germline ends came to 7 bases. Per germline, CDR1 SGHDN and CDR2 FVKESK. This CDR3 spans 14 amino acids. This CDR3 reads CASSQAQGNTEAFF. The CDR3 DNA reads TGTGCCAGCAGCCAAGCCCAGGGGAACACTGAAGCTTTCTTT.

V usage is TRBV5-4 and J usage is TRBJ2-5; D may be TRBD2 (6 bases). The CDR3 loop spans 12 amino acids. Looked up from germline, CDR1 is SGHNT and CDR2 is YYREEE (reference sequence). Trimming stripped 4 bases from V and 2 bases from J, with 6 bases between. The DNA for the CDR3 is TGTGCCAGCAGCGCGGGGCAAGAGACCCAGTACTTC. Protein sequence: CASSAGQETQYF.

CDR3 sequence reads: CASSVGGVQETQYF. The CDR3 region has the DNA TGTGCCAGCAGCGTAGGGGGGGTCCAAGAGACCCAGTACTTC. The chain carries TRBV9 and TRBJ2-5; D is possibly TRBD2 (6 bases). The germline V gene encodes CDR1 SGDLS and CDR2 YYNGEE. V lost 0 bases, J lost 1 base, and 7 bases lay in between. The CDR3 contains 14 residues. Filled out from reference TRBV9 and TRBJ2-5, the complete variable domain reads DSGVTQTPKHLITATGQRVTLRCSPRSGDLSVYWYQQSLDQGLQFLIQYYNGEERAKGNILERFSAQQFPDLHSELNLSSLELGDSALYFCASSVGGVQETQYFGPGTRLLVL.